One and the same sample provided the 19 T cell receptor beta chains below, sequenced in a study of monozygotic twins with cystic fibrosis. Clones were read by immunoSEQ multiplex PCR, and TCRdb kept only the in-frame ones, dropping some. The data show around 23,000 clones, approximately 90% seen once. Sequencing was carried out using blood. The receptors stem from a girl aged 2-10 years with cystic fibrosis.

The chain recombines TRBV30 with TRBJ2-7; D gene ambiguous. The CDR3 runs 13 residues. Germline CDR1 is GTSNPN and CDR2 is SVGIG (reference sequence). Trimming pared 2 bases from V and 3 bases from J, leaving 11 bases between. In DNA, the CDR3 is TGTGCCTGGAGTCAAACCTACAGCTACGAGCAGTACTTC. Its protein is CAWSQTYSYEQYF.

This chain joins TRBV7-8 and TRBJ2-5; D remains unclear. Trimming removed 6 bases at V and 5 bases at J, with 16 bases between. The CDR3 is made up of 14 amino acids. Germline CDR1 and CDR2: SGHVS and FQNEAQ. The CDR3 region is CASSPPDLSETQYF. CDR3 in DNA: TGTGCCAGCAGTCCCCCCGACCTTTCGGAGACCCAGTACTTC.

This clone was counted once. The chain couples TRBV18 to TRBJ1-4; 9 bases fit TRBD1. There are 14 residues in the CDR3. V lost 4 bases, J lost 8 bases, and 5 bases stayed unmatched. CDR1 KGHSH and CDR2 LQKENI come from the germline V gene. The CDR3 coding sequence is TGTGCCAGCTCACTCCGGACAGGGGAGGAAAAACTGTTTTTT. It encodes CASSLRTGEEKLFF.

The chain carries TRBV2 and TRBJ1-5; a possible D gene is TRBD1 (6 bases). The V and J ends lost 10 bases and 5 bases respectively, with 21 bases between them. This CDR3 is 15 amino acids long. The germline V gene encodes CDR1 SNHLY and CDR2 FYNNEI. The CDR3 nucleotides are TGTGCCAACAACGATCCCAGGGGAGGGGATCAGCCCCAGCATTTT. Translation: CANNDPRGGDQPQHF.

The V and J genes are TRBV5-1 and TRBJ1-6; D remains unclear. Germline CDR1 is SGHRS and CDR2 is YFSETQ. CDR3 size: 15 residues. With 7 bases removed from V and 6 bases from J, the gap between germline ends came to 17 bases. CDR3 coding DNA: TGCGCCAGCCGACCTCTGGGTCCCGGTAATTCACCCCTCCACTTT. Amino acids: CASRPLGPGNSPLHF.

A single count supports this clone. The chain joins TRBV27 to TRBJ1-1; no clear D gene. Deletions cut 6 bases from V and 3 bases from J, with 26 bases between. The germline gives CDR1 MNHEY, CDR2 SMNVEV (reference sequence). The CDR3 sequence is 18 residues long. The CDR3 DNA sequence: TGTGCCAGCAGATCCACTGGGAGGACCTCAGTGGAGTACACTGAAGCTTTCTTT. Its translation is CASRSTGRTSVEYTEAFF.

This chain links TRBV7-8 with TRBJ1-4; D not certain. Per the germline V gene, CDR1 is SGHVS and CDR2 is FQNEAQ. CDR3 size: 15 residues. Trimming shortened V by 5 bases and J by 4 bases, and 14 bases separated the two germline ends. CDR3 nucleotide sequence: TGTGCCAGCAGCCCCTTGAGCAATTTTAATGAAAAACTGTTTTTT. Its translation: CASSPLSNFNEKLFF.

J is TRBJ1-2 and V is TRBV5-4; 8 positions match TRBD1. V lost 4 bases to trimming and J lost 4 bases; unmatched junction nucleotides: 9. In germline, CDR1 is SGHNT, CDR2 YYREEE (reference sequence). The CDR3 is made up of 15 amino acids. CDR3 DNA: TGTGCCAGCAGCCCCCTGGAGACAGGGGCCTATGGCTACACCTTC. This codes for CASSPLETGAYGYTF.

CDR3 bases: TGTGCCAGCAGCCCTCCCTATAGCACAGATACGCAGTATTTT. It specifies CASSPPYSTDTQYF. The gene calls are TRBV5-6 and TRBJ2-3; the D is unclear. There are 14 residues in the CDR3. Germline values: CDR1 SGHDT, CDR2 YYEEEE. Trimming pared 4 bases from V and 0 bases from J, leaving 9 bases between.

J is TRBJ2-7 and V is TRBV6-5; D perhaps matches TRBD1 (6 bases). This CDR3 spans 12 amino acids. Trimming removed 2 bases at V and 6 bases at J, with 8 bases between. CDR1 MNHEY and CDR2 SVGAGI come from the germline V gene. In DNA form, the CDR3 reads TGTGCCAGCAGTTACGGACAGCGCGAGCAGTACTTC. Amino acids: CASSYGQREQYF.

The chain links TRBV10-1 to TRBJ2-1; 7 bases are a match to TRBD1. There are 15 residues in the CDR3. J lost 6 bases, V lost 5 bases, and 10 bases had no gene match. Germline V gene sequence: CDR1 WNHNN, CDR2 SYGVQD (reference sequence). Here the CDR3 reads CASSIDRDVGNEQFF. The CDR3 coding sequence is TGCGCCAGCAGTATTGACAGGGATGTTGGCAATGAGCAGTTCTTC.

This clone was detected a few times. The genes are TRBV7-2 and TRBJ1-5, with TRBD1 as a possible D gene (5 bases). CDR1 and CDR2 (germline): SGHTA, FQGNSA. The V end was cut by 5 bases, the J end by 3 bases, with 14 bases between. This CDR3 contains 15 residues. The CDR3 loop reads CASSPLGGPNQPQHF. CDR3 sequence (DNA): TGTGCCAGCAGCCCTTTGGGGGGACCCAATCAGCCCCAGCATTTT.

The V gene is TRBV19, the J gene TRBJ2-3, with 14 bases that match TRBD2. The germline gives CDR1 LNHDA, CDR2 SQIVND (reference sequence). Losses at the gene ends were 1 base for V and 3 bases for J; bases not matched to a gene: 6. The CDR3 is 18 residues long. CDR3 amino acids: CASSIGTSGGHYTDTQYF. CDR3 in DNA: TGTGCCAGTAGTATAGGGACTAGCGGGGGGCACTATACAGATACGCAGTATTTT.

This clone was recorded a few times. The rearrangement joins TRBV7-2 to TRBJ1-3; perhaps TRBD1 as D (6 bases). This CDR3 has 15 residues. Germline V gene data show CDR1 as SGHTA and CDR2 as FQGNSA. V lost 5 bases to trimming and J lost 0 bases, with 11 bases between them. The CDR3 sequence: CASSRQEASGNTIYF. CDR3 DNA: TGTGCCAGCAGCCGACAGGAGGCCTCTGGAAACACCATATATTTT.

The chain has TRBV7-6 and TRBJ1-3; 7 bases match TRBD1. Unmatched junction bases numbered 3, after V lost 1 base and J lost 0 bases. Looked up from germline, CDR1 is SGHVS and CDR2 is FNYEAQ. CDR3 size: 16 residues. CDR3 sequence (DNA): TGTGCCAGCAGCTTAGGACAGGGATCCTCTGGAAACACCATATATTTT. Translation gives CASSLGQGSSGNTIYF.

This chain links TRBV27 with TRBJ1-2; 11 bases are shared with TRBD1. Germline V gene sequence: CDR1 MNHEY, CDR2 SMNVEV (reference sequence). CDR3 length equals 17 residues. With V trimmed by 5 bases and J by 2 bases, 10 bases remained unmatched. CDR3 nucleotide sequence: TGTGCCAGCAGTCCTTCGCCGGGACAGGGGGAGAACTATGGCTACACCTTC. It specifies CASSPSPGQGENYGYTF.

This rearrangement joins TRBV6-5 to TRBJ2-1; 10 bases line up with TRBD1. The CDR3 runs 14 residues. Trimming at V came to 7 bases and at J to 6 bases, leaving 6 bases not matched to a gene. Looked up from germline, CDR1 is MNHEY and CDR2 is SVGAGI. The CDR3 loop reads CASKRQGAFNEQFF. In nucleotides, the CDR3 is TGTGCCAGCAAACGACAGGGGGCCTTCAATGAGCAGTTCTTC.

The chain employs TRBV7-9 and TRBJ1-2; D may be TRBD1 (6 bases). Trimming took off 5 bases at V and 2 bases at J, with 15 bases between the two ends. The V gene's germline CDR1 is SEHNR and CDR2 FQNEAQ (reference sequence). This CDR3 has 15 amino acids. CDR3 in DNA: TGTGCCAGCAGCCCTAGTTGGGGGGCCAACTATGGCTACACCTTC. It specifies CASSPSWGANYGYTF. Full variable domain (remainder filled in from reference TRBV7-9 and TRBJ1-2): DTGVSQNPRHKITKRGQNVTFRCDPISEHNRLYWYRQTLGQGPEFLTYFQNEAQLEKSRLLSDRFSAERPKGSFSTLEIQRTEQGDSAMYLCASSPSWGANYGYTFGSGTRLTVV.

The chain uses TRBV6-5 and TRBJ1-6; maybe TRBD1 (5 bases). V gave up 6 bases and J gave up 13 bases, with 16 bases separating them. The CDR3 sequence is 13 residues long. CDR1 is MNHEY, CDR2 SVGAGI, per germline. The CDR3: CASRDRPRGPLHF. The CDR3 region has the DNA TGTGCCAGCAGGGACCGGCCTCGGGGGCCCCTCCACTTT.